Listed below are T cell receptor beta chains from one sample, sequenced in a study of blood T cell repertoires in COVID-19. Assay used: immunoSEQ multiplex PCR; TCRdb lists only in-frame clones, some missing. The sample contains roughly 410,000 clones, 70% to 90% of which appear only once. The material sequenced was peripheral blood. Receptor source: a woman aged 35 to 49 with COVID-19, enrolled during active disease. Each CDR3 is given with its conserved first and last residue. The order of the fields is clone size, V gene, D gene, J gene, CDR3 DNA, CDR3 protein. D genes are given only for firm matches. Where a row states a size, it is once, few, many or the class of an expanded clone; other rows omit it.

>-|TRBV7-3|TRBD1|TRBJ1-3
TGTGCCAGCAGCACCCAGGGGGCAGAAGGAAACACCATATATTTT
CASSTQGAEGNTIYF
>-|TRBV28|TRBD1|TRBJ2-5
TGTGCCAGCAGTCGCAGGACAGGGGGTAACCAAGAGACCCAGTACTTC
CASSRRTGGNQETQYF
>-|TRBV9|-|TRBJ1-6
TGTGCCAGCAGCGTCAGGACTGATTCACCCCTCCACTTT
CASSVRTDSPLHF
>once|TRBV30|TRBD2|TRBJ2-1
TGTGCCTGGAGTGTACGAGGCGGGAGGCCTACCAATGAGCAGTTCTTC
CAWSVRGGRPTNEQFF
>-|TRBV7-2|-|TRBJ1-5
TGTGCCAGCAGCTTTGGAGAATTCAATCAGCCCCAGCATTTT
CASSFGEFNQPQHF
>few|TRBV29-1|TRBD2|TRBJ2-1
TGCAGCATGCAACTAGCGGGAGTTTCCTACAATGAGCAGTTCTTC
CSMQLAGVSYNEQFF
>-|TRBV27|TRBD1|TRBJ2-2
TGTGCCAGCAGCCGCCGGGACAGGGTTACAACCGGGGAGCTGTTTTTT
CASSRRDRVTTGELFF
>-|TRBV4-2|-|TRBJ1-2
TGTGCCAGCAGCCGGGAGAGCAGATATGGCTACACCTTC
CASSRESRYGYTF
>-|TRBV6-4|TRBD2|TRBJ2-1
TGTGCCAGCAGCAGCGGGACTAGCGGGCACAATGAGCAGTTCTTC
CASSSGTSGHNEQFF
>-|TRBV7-9|TRBD2|TRBJ2-3
TGTGCCAGCAGCTTAGCGGGACTAGCGGATACGCAGTATTTT
CASSLAGLADTQYF
>-|TRBV18|-|TRBJ2-5
TGTGCCAGCTCCACGATCCAGGGCAACCAAGAGACCCAGTACTTC
CASSTIQGNQETQYF
>-|TRBV9|-|TRBJ1-2
TGTGCCAGCAGCGTAGGGGTCGAATGGGGGGGCTATGGCTACACCTTC
CASSVGVEWGGYGYTF
>-|TRBV2|-|TRBJ1-4
TGTGCCAGCAGTGAAATCCGGGGGGAGAGACTGTTTTTT
CASSEIRGERLFF
>-|TRBV3-1/TRBV3-2|TRBD1|TRBJ1-5
TGTGCCAGCAGCCCGACAGGGGGCGGCAATCAGCCCCAGCATTTT
CASSPTGGGNQPQHF
>-|TRBV6-2/TRBV6-3|-|TRBJ2-1
TGTGCCAGCAGCCCTACCTTAGCGCAGAGCTCCTACAATGAGCAGTTCTTC
CASSPTLAQSSYNEQFF
>once|TRBV20-1|-|TRBJ1-5
TGCAGTGCTAGTTTGGGACAAGGAATATATAGCAATCAGCCCCAGCATTTT
CSASLGQGIYSNQPQHF
>-|TRBV28|-|TRBJ1-1
TGTGCCAGCACCCTCCCCCTCAGGGGAAACACTGAAGCTTTCTTT
CASTLPLRGNTEAFF
>-|TRBV19|TRBD2|TRBJ2-1
TGTGCCAGTACCACTAGCGGGGGTCACAATGAGCAGTTCTTC
CASTTSGGHNEQFF
>-|TRBV28|TRBD2|TRBJ2-1
TGTGCCAGCAGTTTAGCCTCTTTTGGCGGGACGGGGGGCAATGAGCAGTTCTTC
CASSLASFGGTGGNEQFF
>once|TRBV2|TRBD1|TRBJ1-5
TGTGCCAGCAGAGGAGGGACAGGGGGGAATCAGCCCCAGCATTTT
CASRGGTGGNQPQHF
>-|TRBV18|TRBD1|TRBJ2-4
TGTGCCAGCTCACCATTGGCAGGGGGAAGTAAAAACATTCAGTACTTC
CASSPLAGGSKNIQYF
>-|TRBV7-8|TRBD1|TRBJ2-3
TGTGCCAGCAGCTTCCCGGACAGGGGGCGTAAAGATACGCAGTATTTT
CASSFPDRGRKDTQYF
>-|TRBV19|-|TRBJ2-5
TGTGCCAGTAGGAACTACCAAGAGACCCAGTACTTC
CASRNYQETQYF
>-|TRBV4-2|-|TRBJ2-7
TGTGCCAGCGGACAGAGACACGAGCAGTACTTC
CASGQRHEQYF
>-|TRBV28|-|TRBJ1-2
TGTGCCAGTAAGGACTTCTATGGCTACACCTTC
CASKDFYGYTF
>-|TRBV18|TRBD1|TRBJ2-3
TGTGCCAGCTCACCCGGGACAGGGGGCTTCACAGATACGCAGTATTTT
CASSPGTGGFTDTQYF
>-|TRBV5-4|-|TRBJ1-2
TGTGCCAGCAGCACAGCAGTAGGTCGCGATGGCTACACCTTC
CASSTAVGRDGYTF
>-|TRBV29-1|-|TRBJ2-3
TGCAGCGCCTCCCTCTTGGATACGCAGTATTTT
CSASLLDTQYF
>-|TRBV6-1|TRBD1|TRBJ2-2
TGTGCCAGCAGTGAGACAGGGTTTCTGGGTGAGAGAACCGGGGAGCTGTTTTTT
CASSETGFLGERTGELFF
>-|TRBV7-3|-|TRBJ1-2
TGTGCCAGCAGCTCCCGGGGTTCCTATGGCTACACCTTC
CASSSRGSYGYTF
>-|TRBV7-2|-|TRBJ1-4
TGTGCCAGCAGCTTAAGCGGGTCGGGTGAAAAACTGTTTTTT
CASSLSGSGEKLFF
>-|TRBV27|-|TRBJ1-4
TGTGCCAGCAGAGTAGCGGGGGCGACTAATGAAAAACTGTTTTTT
CASRVAGATNEKLFF
>-|TRBV29-1|TRBD2|TRBJ2-7
TGCAGCGTTGAATGGGGGGGAGGGAGCTACGAGCAGTACTTC
CSVEWGGGSYEQYF
>-|TRBV5-1|-|TRBJ1-1
TGCGCCAGCAGCATTACTGGTGGGAACACTGAAGCTTTCTTT
CASSITGGNTEAFF
>once|TRBV2|TRBD1|TRBJ1-2
TGTGCCAGCAGTGAAGCTCGGTTGACAGGGGGCTCATCTTATGGCTACACCTTC
CASSEARLTGGSSYGYTF
>-|TRBV27|TRBD2|TRBJ2-5
TGTGCCAGCAGTCCAACTTGGACTAGCGGGGTACAAGAGACCCAGTACTTC
CASSPTWTSGVQETQYF
>-|TRBV6-5|-|TRBJ1-4
TGTGCCTCCAGGGGACGGGAAGGAGAAAAACTGTTTTTT
CASRGREGEKLFF
>-|TRBV25-1|-|TRBJ1-3
TGTGCCAGCAGTGAATACTTGTTGGGCAGCTCTGGAAACACCATATATTTT
CASSEYLLGSSGNTIYF
>few|TRBV27|TRBD1|TRBJ1-2
TGTGCCAGCAGTTCCCAGGGGGCCTATGGCTACACCTTC
CASSSQGAYGYTF
>few|TRBV6-5|TRBD2|TRBJ2-7
TGTGCCAGCAGGGGGACCTTGCGGGAGAACGAGCAGTACTTC
CASRGTLRENEQYF
>-|TRBV9|TRBD2|TRBJ2-3
TGTGCCAGCAGCCGTGGCCCTAGCGGGGTTACAGATACGCAGTATTTT
CASSRGPSGVTDTQYF
>-|TRBV19|TRBD1|TRBJ1-5
TGTGCCAGTGTGGACAGGGGAGACCAGCCCCAGCATTTT
CASVDRGDQPQHF
>-|TRBV5-4|TRBD2|TRBJ2-1
TGTGCCAGCAGCTTGGTGCAGGGAGGACTAGCGGGAACCTACAATGAGCAGTTCTTC
CASSLVQGGLAGTYNEQFF
>-|TRBV23-1|TRBD1|TRBJ1-2
TGCGCCAGCAGTCAGGCCGGGACAGGGGGCAGAGGTGGCTACACCTTC
CASSQAGTGGRGGYTF
>-|TRBV6-2/TRBV6-3|-|TRBJ1-5
TGTGCCAGCAGCAACCTACAGGGAAGCAATCAGCCCCAGCATTTT
CASSNLQGSNQPQHF
>-|TRBV5-1|TRBD1|TRBJ1-2
TGCGCCAGCAGCCCCCGGACAGGTTCCTATGGCTACACCTTC
CASSPRTGSYGYTF
>-|TRBV6-4|TRBD2|TRBJ2-4
TGTGCCAGCAGTGACCAAGCGGGGGAAAACATTCAGTACTTC
CASSDQAGENIQYF
>-|TRBV5-6|-|TRBJ1-1
TGTGCCAGCAGCCTCAGACAGGCGTGGGGGAACACTGAAGCTTTCTTT
CASSLRQAWGNTEAFF
>-|TRBV7-3|-|TRBJ1-5
TGTGCCAGCAGCCCGGGTGGCAATCAGCCCCAGCATTTT
CASSPGGNQPQHF
>-|TRBV7-9|TRBD2|TRBJ2-1
TGTGCCAGCGGGGGACTAGCGGGGGACAGCTCCTACAATGAGCAGTTCTTC
CASGGLAGDSSYNEQFF
>-|TRBV9|-|TRBJ1-1
TGTGCCAGCAGCGTAGTGGGGGCGAACACTGAAGCTTTCTTT
CASSVVGANTEAFF
>-|TRBV3-1/TRBV3-2|-|TRBJ1-4
TGTGCCAGCAGCCAAGCAACAGGTACTAATGAAAAACTGTTTTTT
CASSQATGTNEKLFF
>-|TRBV11-2|-|TRBJ2-2
TGTGCCAGCAGCTTAGATCCAAGGGGTTTAGGGGAGCTGTTTTTT
CASSLDPRGLGELFF